The 30 T cell receptor beta chains listed next were all sequenced from one sample in a study of T cell changes during pregnancy in multiple sclerosis. The assay was immunoSEQ multiplex PCR, and TCRdb's table has in-frame clones only and misses some. This table has roughly 59,000 clones, about 94% appearing once. Sequencing used CD8+ T cells from peripheral blood mononuclear cells, obtained in the second trimester of pregnancy. These receptors came from a female donor with multiple sclerosis, enrolled in a pregnancy study.

This chain joins TRBV19 and TRBJ1-1, with a tentative D call TRBD1 (6 bases). The length of the CDR3 is 16 residues. The ends were cut back, 3 bases at V and 3 bases at J, with 17 bases in the middle. In germline, CDR1 is LNHDA, CDR2 SQIVND (reference sequence). CDR3 region: CASSMSRGAIYTEAFF. DNA of the CDR3: TGTGCCAGTAGTATGTCTCGGGGGGCGATTTACACTGAAGCTTTCTTT.

This chain links TRBV27 with TRBJ2-1, with a possible D match to TRBD1 (6 bases). V was pared by 2 bases and J by 7 bases, with 6 bases between. The CDR3 consists of 12 residues. Per germline, CDR1 MNHEY and CDR2 SMNVEV (reference sequence). CDR3 DNA sequence: TGTGCCAGCAGTTTAAGGGGGAATGAGCAGTTCTTC. This translates into CASSLRGNEQFF.

The chain joins TRBV30 to TRBJ1-6; perhaps TRBD1 as D (5 bases). The CDR3 has 14 amino acids. V was cut by 5 bases and J by 2 bases, with 10 bases left in between. Looked up from germline, CDR1 is GTSNPN and CDR2 is SVGIG (reference sequence). CDR3: CAWLGHAYNSPLHF. Here the CDR3 DNA reads TGTGCCTGGCTCGGACACGCCTATAATTCACCCCTCCACTTT.

This rearrangement joins TRBV19 to TRBJ2-7; tentative D call: TRBD1 (5 bases). Trimming removed 10 bases at V and 2 bases at J, with 21 bases between. This CDR3 contains 15 residues. The germline V gene encodes CDR1 LNHDA and CDR2 SQIVND (reference sequence). The CDR3 sequence is CAIQAGPVPPYEQYF. Here the CDR3 DNA reads TGTGCCATACAAGCAGGGCCAGTACCTCCCTACGAGCAGTACTTC.

The rearrangement links TRBV6-5 to TRBJ2-7; D remains unclear. Germline lookup yields CDR1 MNHEY and CDR2 SVGAGI. The CDR3 loop spans 13 amino acids. Trimming shortened V by 5 bases and J by 0 bases, and 8 bases separated the two germline ends. CDR3 amino acids: CASSPGSSYEQYF. DNA for the CDR3: TGTGCCAGCAGTCCAGGAAGCTCCTACGAGCAGTACTTC.

In this sample, this clone turned up a few times. The chain links TRBV7-9 to TRBJ2-6, with 8 bases fitting TRBD1. Germline CDR1 reads SEHNR; CDR2 reads FQNEAQ (reference sequence). The V gene end was trimmed by 3 bases and the J gene end by 7 bases; junction bases not matched to a gene: 14. The CDR3 has 18 residues. This CDR3 is CASSFFRQGFLYANVLTF. As DNA, the CDR3 is TGTGCCAGCAGCTTTTTCAGACAGGGGTTCCTTTATGCCAACGTCCTGACTTTC.

On this clone itself: The sample has other DNA sequences that encode this CDR3 too. This chain uses TRBV7-3 with TRBJ2-3, with 8 bases lining up with TRBD2. Trimming took 6 bases from V and 0 from J; bases not matched to a gene: 2. Germline lookup yields CDR1 SGHTA and CDR2 FQGTGA. The CDR3 has 14 amino acids. In nucleotides, the CDR3 is TGTGCCAGCAGTTTAGCGGGGAGCACAGATACGCAGTATTTT. It codes for CASSLAGSTDTQYF.

The CDR3 DNA is TGTGCCAGCAGCTCCGGGGTATCCTACGAGCAGTACTTC. Its translation is CASSSGVSYEQYF. This chain connects TRBV7-9 to TRBJ2-7, with D maybe TRBD2 (5 bases). CDR3 length: 13 residues. Trimming left V 4 bases short and J 1 base short, with 8 bases between. The V gene's germline CDR1 is SEHNR and CDR2 FQNEAQ (reference sequence).

The J gene is TRBJ2-3, the V gene TRBV7-2; a possible D gene is TRBD2 (6 bases). Germline values: CDR1 SGHTA, CDR2 FQGNSA. V was clipped by 2 bases and J by 3 bases, with 15 bases between them. This CDR3 has 16 residues. The CDR3 is CASSLIREWFTDTQYF. CDR3 DNA sequence: TGTGCCAGCAGCTTAATACGGGAGTGGTTTACAGATACGCAGTATTTT.

This clone has a handful of counts. The CDR3: CASSIGALGEQFF. DNA for the CDR3: TGTGCCAGTAGTATCGGAGCCTTGGGTGAGCAGTTCTTC. The chain employs TRBV19 and TRBJ2-1; unclear D gene. CDR3 length equals 13 residues. V was clipped by 3 bases and J by 9 bases, with 12 bases between them. The germline V gene has CDR1 LNHDA and CDR2 SQIVND (reference sequence).

The rearrangement links TRBV6-5 to TRBJ2-1, with a weak D call TRBD2 (6 bases). The CDR3 has 14 amino acids. The V gene's germline CDR1 is MNHEY and CDR2 SVGAGI. V dropped 10 bases and J dropped 0 bases, with 13 bases sitting between them. The CDR3 DNA follows: TGTGCCACCGCGGCGGGGAGCTCCTACAATGAGCAGTTCTTC. Amino acid sequence: CATAAGSSYNEQFF.

This rearrangement joins TRBV10-3 to TRBJ2-1; 10 nucleotides align to TRBD1. This CDR3 spans 14 amino acids. From germline, CDR1 is ENHRY and CDR2 SYGVKD. Trimming cost V 3 bases and J 12 bases; bases outside gene matches: 8. The CDR3, as DNA: TGTGCCATCAGTGACGGGACAGGGGTCATAGGGCAGTTCTTC. Amino acid sequence: CAISDGTGVIGQFF.

The chain combines TRBV28 with TRBJ2-1, with D perhaps TRBD1 (8 bases). Germline lookup yields CDR1 MDHEN and CDR2 SYDVKM. CDR3 length equals 14 residues. Deletions cut 6 bases from V and 8 bases from J, with 17 bases between. CDR3: CASRPTGGGHEQFF. The CDR3 bases are TGTGCCAGCAGACCAACAGGGGGAGGGCATGAGCAGTTCTTC. The full variable domain, completed using reference TRBV28 and TRBJ2-1, is DVKVTQSSRYLVKRTGEKVFLECVQDMDHENMFWYRQDPGLGLRLIYFSYDVKMKEKGDIPEGYSVSREKKERFSLILESASTNQTSMYLCASRPTGGGHEQFFGPGTRLTVL.

The chain uses TRBV27 and TRBJ1-1; D unresolved. Deletions cut 0 bases from V and 0 bases from J, with 2 bases between. Looked up from germline, CDR1 is MNHEY and CDR2 is SMNVEV (reference sequence). The CDR3 loop spans 13 amino acids. The CDR3 sequence: CASSLSVNTEAFF. CDR3 DNA: TGTGCCAGCAGTTTATCCGTGAACACTGAAGCTTTCTTT.

The chain links TRBV9 to TRBJ2-7; 7 nucleotides match TRBD1. CDR1 is SGDLS and CDR2 is YYNGEE in the germline V gene. V lost 3 bases to trimming and J lost 0 bases; unmatched junction nucleotides: 12. The CDR3 totals 17 residues. Written as DNA, the CDR3 is TGTGCCAGCAGCGCGGAGCCACAGGGGCCCATCTCCTACGAGCAGTACTTC. Translation: CASSAEPQGPISYEQYF. Combining the CDR3 with reference TRBV9 and TRBJ2-7 gives the whole variable domain DSGVTQTPKHLITATGQRVTLRCSPRSGDLSVYWYQQSLDQGLQFLIQYYNGEERAKGNILERFSAQQFPDLHSELNLSSLELGDSALYFCASSAEPQGPISYEQYFGPGTRLTVT.

This clone showed up just once. The chain joins TRBV14 to TRBJ1-5; a weak D match, TRBD1 (6 bases). CDR1 is SGHDN and CDR2 is FVKESK in the germline V gene. Trimming shortened V by 10 bases and J by 3 bases, and 16 bases separated the two germline ends. The CDR3 length is 14 residues. Written as DNA, the CDR3 is TGTGCCACCCCCCCGGCGGGGGCCAATCAGCCCCAGCATTTT. As protein: CATPPAGANQPQHF. Based on the CDR3 plus reference TRBV14 and TRBJ1-5, the full variable domain is EAGVTQFPSHSVIEKGQTVTLRCDPISGHDNLYWYRRVMGKEIKFLLHFVKESKQDESGMPNNRFLAERTGGTYSTLKVQPAELEDSGVYFCATPPAGANQPQHFGDGTRLSIL.

The genes are TRBV19 and TRBJ1-2, with 8 bases identical to TRBD1. CDR1 is LNHDA and CDR2 is SQIVND in the germline V gene (reference sequence). V was pared by 7 bases and J by 6 bases, with 1 base of the junction left unmatched. The CDR3 runs to 11 residues. The CDR3 spells CASNRGNGYTF. CDR3 bases: TGTGCCAGTAACAGGGGGAATGGCTACACCTTC.

The V and J genes are TRBV27 and TRBJ2-7, with a weak D call TRBD2 (5 bases). Germline V gives CDR1 MNHEY, CDR2 SMNVEV (reference sequence). The CDR3 contains 13 residues. Deletions cut 3 bases from V and 7 bases from J, with 13 bases between. CDR3 loop: CASSFSHGGEQYF. As DNA, the CDR3 is TGTGCCAGCAGTTTTTCCCACGGAGGAGAGCAGTACTTC.

The chain combines TRBV5-6 with TRBJ2-7, with 10 bases aligning to TRBD2. After removal of 3 bases from V and 2 bases from J, the junction contained 2 bases not matched to a gene. Germline V gene sequence: CDR1 SGHDT, CDR2 YYEEEE. The CDR3 is made up of 14 amino acids. The CDR3 DNA sequence: TGTGCCAGCAGCTCGGGACTAGCGCCCTACGAGCAGTACTTC. Protein: CASSSGLAPYEQYF.

This clone appeared a single time. This chain connects TRBV9 to TRBJ2-2; D possibly corresponds to TRBD2 (6 bases). Trimming removed 4 bases from V and 2 bases from J, with 12 bases in between. The CDR3 totals 15 residues. Germline V gene data show CDR1 as SGDLS and CDR2 as YYNGEE. Written as DNA, the CDR3 is TGTGCCAGCAGCCTCTCACTAGCCAACACCGGGGAGCTGTTTTTT. Translation: CASSLSLANTGELFF.

V is TRBV9 and J is TRBJ2-2; D possibly corresponds to TRBD2 (5 bases). V dropped 7 bases and J dropped 1 base, with 8 bases sitting between them. CDR1 and CDR2 from the germline V gene are SGDLS and YYNGEE. The CDR3 is 13 amino acids. The CDR3 bases are TGTGCCAGCGGCGGGCTGAACACCGGGGAGCTGTTTTTT. It translates to CASGGLNTGELFF.

This clone was found once. The CDR3 sequence: CASSPGLAGETGELFF. The DNA of the CDR3 is TGTGCCAGCAGCCCTGGACTAGCGGGAGAGACCGGGGAGCTGTTTTTT. The rearrangement uses TRBV5-5 and TRBJ2-2; TRBD2 aligns across 13 bases. The CDR3 contains 16 residues. Germline V lookup: CDR1 SGHKS, CDR2 YYEKEE (reference sequence). V lost 4 bases to trimming and J lost 5 bases; unmatched junction nucleotides: 5. The whole variable domain, remainder taken from reference TRBV5-5 and TRBJ2-2, is DAGVTQSPTHLIKTRGQQVTLRCSPISGHKSVSWYQQVLGQGPQFIFQYYEKEERGRGNFPDRFSARQFPNYSSELNVNALLLGDSALYLCASSPGLAGETGELFFGEGSRLTVL.

The chain couples TRBV27 to TRBJ2-3, with 7 nucleotides matching TRBD1. Unmatched junction bases numbered 3, after V lost 6 bases and J lost 0 bases. CDR3 length: 14 residues. Germline CDR1 reads MNHEY; CDR2 reads SMNVEV (reference sequence). CDR3 in DNA: TGTGCCAGCAGCTCGGACAGGAGCACAGATACGCAGTATTTT. Amino acid sequence: CASSSDRSTDTQYF.

V is TRBV9 and J is TRBJ2-2, with a tentative D call TRBD1 (5 bases). The CDR3 loop spans 14 amino acids. The V end was cut by 0 bases, the J end by 7 bases, with 10 bases between. Germline values: CDR1 SGDLS, CDR2 YYNGEE. The CDR3 DNA sequence: TGTGCCAGCAGCGTAGCCAGGGTCAGCGGGGAGCTGTTTTTT. Its translation is CASSVARVSGELFF. Drawing the rest from reference TRBV9 and TRBJ2-2, the complete variable domain is DSGVTQTPKHLITATGQRVTLRCSPRSGDLSVYWYQQSLDQGLQFLIQYYNGEERAKGNILERFSAQQFPDLHSELNLSSLELGDSALYFCASSVARVSGELFFGEGSRLTVL.

The J gene is TRBJ1-1, the V gene TRBV6-5; D perhaps matches TRBD1 (5 bases). Trimming removed 5 bases at V and 4 bases at J, with 14 bases between. The CDR3 is 14 residues long. Germline values: CDR1 MNHEY, CDR2 SVGAGI. CDR3: CASSPRTGGTEAFF. The CDR3 DNA follows: TGTGCCAGCAGTCCCCGGACGGGGGGCACTGAAGCTTTCTTT.

V and J are TRBV19 and TRBJ2-7, with 7 bases fitting TRBD2. With 7 bases clipped from V and 0 bases from J, the junction kept 9 bases outside the gene matches. Germline CDR1 LNHDA, CDR2 SQIVND (reference sequence). The length of the CDR3 is 15 residues. The CDR3: CASTPGLADSYEQYF. The CDR3, as DNA: TGTGCCAGTACCCCGGGGCTAGCGGACTCCTACGAGCAGTACTTC.

The genes are TRBV27 and TRBJ1-1; 7 bases line up with TRBD1. This CDR3 is built from 14 residues. The germline CDR1 and CDR2 sequences are MNHEY and SMNVEV (reference sequence). V shed 5 bases, J shed 1 base, and the junction held 4 bases outside the gene matches. The CDR3 loop reads CASSISGGNTEAFF. In nucleotides, the CDR3 is TGTGCCAGCAGTATTTCAGGGGGGAACACTGAAGCTTTCTTT.

This chain connects TRBV9 to TRBJ2-2; 11 bases match TRBD2. The CDR3 is 16 amino acids. Unmatched junction bases numbered 9, after V lost 3 bases and J lost 8 bases. CDR1 and CDR2 from the germline V gene are SGDLS and YYNGEE. CDR3 bases: TGTGCCAGCAGCGAGGGACTAGCGGCTATGAGTGGGGAGCTGTTTTTT. It translates to CASSEGLAAMSGELFF. Drawing the rest from reference TRBV9 and TRBJ2-2, the complete variable domain is DSGVTQTPKHLITATGQRVTLRCSPRSGDLSVYWYQQSLDQGLQFLIQYYNGEERAKGNILERFSAQQFPDLHSELNLSSLELGDSALYFCASSEGLAAMSGELFFGEGSRLTVL.

The V call is TRBV19, the J call TRBJ1-2; D not resolved. Germline lookup yields CDR1 LNHDA and CDR2 SQIVND (reference sequence). The CDR3 contains 14 residues. The V and J ends lost 9 bases and 3 bases respectively, with 17 bases between them. CDR3 nucleotide sequence: TGTGCCAGCACCCCCGCCCGGGAATACTATGGCTACACCTTC. Its translation is CASTPAREYYGYTF.

The chain joins TRBV4-1 to TRBJ2-7, with 10 bases fitting TRBD2. This CDR3 region has 15 residues. CDR1 and CDR2 from the germline V gene are MGHRA and YSYEKL. J gave up 2 bases and V 2 bases, and 3 bases lay outside the gene matches. The CDR3 DNA reads TGCGCCAGCAGCCAAACTAGCGGGGACGCCTACGAGCAGTACTTC. Translation gives CASSQTSGDAYEQYF.